A selection of T cell receptor beta chains follows, all from one sample in a study of prognosis after radiotherapy for stage I lung cancer. MiXCR, applied by TCRdb to the multiplex PCR reads, yields one record per CDR3 protein. This sample has 38,000 or so distinct CDR3 sequences; approximately 25% occur once, and the top ten carry less than 30%. The starting material was PBMCs, obtained before or after stereotactic body radiation therapy (not recorded which). The source is a donor over 45 with non-small cell lung cancer. Each CDR3 is given with its conserved first and last residue. D genes are given only for firm matches. Clone size is given for some rows only: seen once, a few or many times, or a class if the clone is expanded.

v_gene: TRBV30; abundance: many; d_gene: TRBD2; j_gene: TRBJ2-1; CDR3nt: TGTGCCTGGAGTGTAAATAGCGGGTCCTACAATGAGCAGTTCTTC; CDR3aa: CAWSVNSGSYNEQFF
v_gene: TRBV6-1; abundance: many; d_gene: TRBD1; j_gene: TRBJ2-3; CDR3nt: TGTGCCAGCGGGGGACAGGGGAAGGTGGCAGATACGCAGTATTTT; CDR3aa: CASGGQGKVADTQYF
v_gene: TRBV19; abundance: many; d_gene: TRBD1; j_gene: TRBJ2-7; CDR3nt: TGTGCCAGTAGAGGGACAGGTACCTACGAGCAGTACTTC; CDR3aa: CASRGTGTYEQYF
v_gene: TRBV10-3; abundance: many; d_gene: TRBD1; j_gene: TRBJ1-2; CDR3nt: TGTGCCATCAGTGAATCAACAGGGGGCAGCTATGGCTACACCTTC; CDR3aa: CAISESTGGSYGYTF
v_gene: TRBV7-7; abundance: many; d_gene: .; j_gene: TRBJ2-5; CDR3nt: TGTGCTAGCAGCACAGGGAACGGGGAGACCCAGTACTTC; CDR3aa: CASSTGNGETQYF
v_gene: TRBV5-6; abundance: .; d_gene: .; j_gene: TRBJ2-5; CDR3nt: TGTGCCAGCAGCTTAGGAGGCAGCGAGACCCAGTACTTC; CDR3aa: CASSLGGSETQYF
v_gene: TRBV30; abundance: many; d_gene: TRBD1; j_gene: TRBJ1-4; CDR3nt: TGTGCCTGGCACCGGGACAGGGTAGCAACTAATGAAAAACTGTTTTTT; CDR3aa: CAWHRDRVATNEKLFF
v_gene: TRBV9; abundance: many; d_gene: .; j_gene: TRBJ2-2; CDR3nt: TGTGCCAGCAGAGCGGACCGACTCACCGGGGAGCTGTTTTTT; CDR3aa: CASRADRLTGELFF
v_gene: TRBV10-2; abundance: many; d_gene: TRBD2; j_gene: TRBJ2-7; CDR3nt: TGCGCCAGCCGAACTAGCGGGAGGGCCTACGAGCAGTACTTC; CDR3aa: CASRTSGRAYEQYF
v_gene: TRBV27; abundance: many; d_gene: .; j_gene: TRBJ1-4; CDR3nt: TGTGCCAGCAGTTTATGGGGGGAGAATGAAAAACTGTTTTTT; CDR3aa: CASSLWGENEKLFF
v_gene: TRBV12-3/TRBV12-4; abundance: many; d_gene: .; j_gene: TRBJ2-7; CDR3nt: TGTGCCAGCAGTTTACCCGAAGTTGCATCCTACGAGCAGTACTTC; CDR3aa: CASSLPEVASYEQYF
v_gene: TRBV12-3/TRBV12-4; abundance: many; d_gene: TRBD1; j_gene: TRBJ2-5; CDR3nt: TGTGCCAGCAGTCCGACAGGGGAGGTAAAGACCCAGTACTTC; CDR3aa: CASSPTGEVKTQYF
v_gene: TRBV30; abundance: .; d_gene: .; j_gene: TRBJ1-4; CDR3nt: TGTGCCTGGAGTCTTAGGGACGGTAATGAGAAACTGTTTTTT; CDR3aa: CAWSLRDGNEKLFF
v_gene: TRBV2; abundance: many; d_gene: TRBD2; j_gene: TRBJ2-1; CDR3nt: TGTGCCAGCAGTGAAGAGCTAGCGGGAGGTAGTGAGCAGTTCTTC; CDR3aa: CASSEELAGGSEQFF
v_gene: TRBV28; abundance: many; d_gene: .; j_gene: TRBJ2-2; CDR3nt: TGTGCCAGCAGTGCCGCAGGGGGGGAGCTGTTTTTT; CDR3aa: CASSAAGGELFF
v_gene: TRBV6-1; abundance: .; d_gene: .; j_gene: TRBJ1-3; CDR3nt: TGTGCCAGCAGTCAACTCCCCAGGTCCGGCTCTGGAAACACCATGTATTTT; CDR3aa: CASSQLPRSGSGNTMYF
v_gene: TRBV19; abundance: many; d_gene: TRBD1; j_gene: TRBJ1-1; CDR3nt: TGTGCCAGTAGTACAGATACAGGGGTAGTCACTGAAGCTTTCTTT; CDR3aa: CASSTDTGVVTEAFF
v_gene: TRBV19; abundance: many; d_gene: .; j_gene: TRBJ1-5; CDR3nt: TGTGCCAGTACGCGGGTGCCTCTTGGCAATCAGCCCCAGCATTTT; CDR3aa: CASTRVPLGNQPQHF
v_gene: TRBV28; abundance: .; d_gene: .; j_gene: TRBJ2-3; CDR3nt: TGTGCCAGCAGTTCCGAGGCGGTGGGGAAAAATACGCAGTATTTT; CDR3aa: CASSSEAVGKNTQYF
v_gene: TRBV28; abundance: many; d_gene: .; j_gene: TRBJ1-2; CDR3nt: TGTGCCAGCAGTAGGGTGTCCCTGGGTGGCTACACCTTC; CDR3aa: CASSRVSLGGYTF
v_gene: TRBV19; abundance: many; d_gene: .; j_gene: TRBJ1-1; CDR3nt: TGTGCCAGTAGTATCCCCCTCGGCGGCACTGAAGCTTTCTTT; CDR3aa: CASSIPLGGTEAFF
v_gene: TRBV2; abundance: many; d_gene: .; j_gene: TRBJ1-4; CDR3nt: TGTGCCAGCAAGTGGCAGGGAAGTGAAAAACTGTTTTTT; CDR3aa: CASKWQGSEKLFF
v_gene: TRBV6-1; abundance: many; d_gene: .; j_gene: TRBJ1-5; CDR3nt: TGTGCCAGCAGTGAAGGAACAGATAATCAGCCCCAGCATTTT; CDR3aa: CASSEGTDNQPQHF
v_gene: TRBV28; abundance: many; d_gene: .; j_gene: TRBJ1-2; CDR3nt: TGTGCCAGCAGTTCCCAGGGTGTTGGCTATGGCTACACCTTC; CDR3aa: CASSSQGVGYGYTF
v_gene: TRBV28; abundance: many; d_gene: TRBD2; j_gene: TRBJ2-5; CDR3nt: TGTGCCAGCAGTTTAGCCGGCGCGGGAGGGGAACAAGAGACCCAGTACTTC; CDR3aa: CASSLAGAGGEQETQYF
v_gene: TRBV9; abundance: many; d_gene: TRBD1; j_gene: TRBJ2-7; CDR3nt: TGTGCCAGCAGCGTAGGCCCGCCGGGACAGGGCTACGAGCAGTACTTC; CDR3aa: CASSVGPPGQGYEQYF
v_gene: TRBV28; abundance: many; d_gene: .; j_gene: TRBJ1-2; CDR3nt: TGTGCCAGCAGTTCCACGATGGGGGGCTGCACCTTC; CDR3aa: CASSSTMGGCTF
v_gene: TRBV18; abundance: many; d_gene: TRBD1; j_gene: TRBJ1-2; CDR3nt: TGTGCCAGCTCACCTTGGGACAGCTATGGCTACACCTTC; CDR3aa: CASSPWDSYGYTF
v_gene: TRBV7-7; abundance: many; d_gene: TRBD2; j_gene: TRBJ2-1; CDR3nt: TGTGCTAGCAGCCTCCAACTAGCGGCAACTTACAATGAGCAGTTCTTC; CDR3aa: CASSLQLAATYNEQFF